Following are 27 T cell receptor beta chains from one sample sequenced in a study of T cell repertoires in cytomegalovirus infection. One entry per CDR3 protein, called by TCRdb with MiXCR from the reads. The sample lists more than 110,000 distinct CDR3 sequences; more than 25% were seen once. Their specific antigens are unknown. The sequencing here drew on CD8+ T cells from cultured PBMCs, taken from culture after CMV antigen stimulation. Receptors originate from a human donor in good health (CMV status not recorded). Some clones in this sample may be carry-over from other donors' samples.

The rearrangement links TRBV27 to TRBJ2-1, with 10 bases identical to TRBD1. This CDR3 has 17 amino acids. J was trimmed by 8 bases and V by 6 bases; bases with no gene match: 16. The germline gives CDR1 MNHEY, CDR2 SMNVEV (reference sequence). Here the CDR3 reads CASSVPGQGLSRDEQFF. For the CDR3, the DNA is TGTGCCAGCAGCGTTCCGGGACAGGGGCTTTCCCGCGATGAGCAGTTCTTC.

This clonotype appeared many times. This chain links TRBV29-1 with TRBJ2-7, with a possible D match to TRBD1 (6 bases). V was clipped by 4 bases and J by 0 bases, with 7 bases between them. CDR1 and CDR2 from the germline V gene are SQVTM and ANQGSEA. The CDR3 extends over 12 amino acids. The CDR3 reads CSVADSSYEQYF. In DNA, the CDR3 is TGCAGCGTTGCGGACAGCTCCTACGAGCAGTACTTC.

The J gene is TRBJ2-6, the V gene TRBV7-9; unclear D gene. V lost 5 bases to trimming and J lost 0 bases, with 14 bases between them. The CDR3 totals 17 residues. In germline, CDR1 is SEHNR, CDR2 FQNEAQ (reference sequence). The CDR3 reads CASSVAAGDSGANVLTF. DNA of the CDR3: TGTGCCAGCAGCGTGGCAGCCGGAGACTCTGGGGCCAACGTCCTGACTTTC.

In this sample, this clonotype turned up a few times. The chain has TRBV5-4 and TRBJ2-3; the match to TRBD1 covers 9 bases. Trimming at V came to 3 bases and at J to 3 bases, leaving 8 bases not matched to a gene. The germline V gene has CDR1 SGHNT and CDR2 YYREEE (reference sequence). This CDR3 has 16 amino acids. DNA of the CDR3: TGTGCCAGCAGCTATATGACAGGGGGAGGGACAGATACGCAGTATTTT. It codes for CASSYMTGGGTDTQYF.

This clonotype was counted ten times or more. The J gene is TRBJ2-7, the V gene TRBV7-8, with 8 nucleotides matching TRBD2. The CDR3 extends over 17 amino acids. Germline V CDR1 and CDR2: SGHVS, FQNEAQ. V lost 6 bases and J lost 0; bases outside the gene matches: 13. This CDR3 reads CASSSTGGGAYSYEQYF. The CDR3 DNA follows: TGTGCCAGCAGTTCCACGGGGGGGGGTGCCTACTCCTACGAGCAGTACTTC.

V is TRBV27 and J is TRBJ2-2; perhaps TRBD2 as D (6 bases). The CDR3 is made up of 18 amino acids. The germline V gene has CDR1 MNHEY and CDR2 SMNVEV (reference sequence). The ends were cut back, 1 base at V and 3 bases at J, with 18 bases in the middle. CDR3 nucleotides: TGTGCCAGCAGTTTATTTGGCCCGCGGGGTCGTGACACCGGGGAGCTGTTTTTT. This translates into CASSLFGPRGRDTGELFF.

The table lists this clonotype with a few counts. The J gene is TRBJ2-7, the V gene TRBV4-1; D perhaps matches TRBD2 (5 bases). V lost 0 bases and J 2 bases, leaving 11 bases between the germline ends. This CDR3 is built from 15 residues. Germline V lookup: CDR1 MGHRA, CDR2 YSYEKL. The CDR3 sequence: CASSQDQEGAYEQYF. Here the CDR3 DNA reads TGCGCCAGCAGCCAAGATCAAGAGGGTGCCTACGAGCAGTACTTC.

This clonotype was counted at least ten times. The V call is TRBV27, the J call TRBJ1-4, with 7 nucleotides matching TRBD1. This CDR3 contains 15 residues. Germline-derived CDR1 and CDR2 are MNHEY and SMNVEV (reference sequence). J was trimmed by 4 bases and V by 6 bases; bases with no gene match: 8. Here the CDR3 reads CASSPGTAYNEKLFF. The CDR3 bases are TGTGCCAGCAGCCCAGGGACAGCCTATAATGAAAAACTGTTTTTT.

This clonotype was observed many times. The chain carries TRBV10-2 and TRBJ1-1; D is unresolved. V lost 7 bases and J lost 8, with 11 bases in between. Germline lookup yields CDR1 WSHSY and CDR2 SAAADI. There are 11 residues in the CDR3. DNA for the CDR3: TGCGCCAGCAACTACGCTAGGGAAGCTTTCTTT. Translated, it gives CASNYAREAFF.

Concerning this clonotype: A read error may explain this, as a much larger clone is one base away. The V call is TRBV7-8, the J call TRBJ2-2; D is perhaps TRBD1 or TRBD2 (5 bases each). Germline V gives CDR1 SGHVS, CDR2 FQNEAQ. The CDR3 runs to 14 residues. The chain's CDR3 is CASSLAPGTGELLF. The CDR3 bases are TGTGCCAGCAGCTTAGCGCCGGGGACCGGGGAGCTGCTTTTT.

The chain carries TRBV20-1 and TRBJ2-1, with D possibly matching TRBD2 (5 bases). The V end was cut by 5 bases, the J end by 7 bases, with 21 bases between. There are 15 residues in the CDR3. Germline V lookup: CDR1 DFQATT, CDR2 SNEGSKA (reference sequence). This chain's CDR3 is CSAPPLLDPTNEQFF. DNA for the CDR3: TGCAGTGCTCCACCTTTACTAGACCCGACGAATGAGCAGTTCTTC.

This clonotype came up a few times. The V and J genes are TRBV7-9 and TRBJ2-7, with D perhaps matching TRBD1 (6 bases). The CDR3 totals 16 residues. Trimming removed 5 bases from V and 1 base from J, with 18 bases in between. CDR1 SEHNR and CDR2 FQNEAQ come from the germline V gene (reference sequence). In nucleotides, the CDR3 is TGTGCCAGCAGCCATGCGAAACGGGACATTTCCTACGAGCAGTACTTC. This gives the protein CASSHAKRDISYEQYF. Combining the CDR3 with reference TRBV7-9 and TRBJ2-7 gives the whole variable domain DTGVSQNPRHKITKRGQNVTFRCDPISEHNRLYWYRQTLGQGPEFLTYFQNEAQLEKSRLLSDRFSAERPKGSFSTLEIQRTEQGDSAMYLCASSHAKRDISYEQYFGPGTRLTVT.

This clonotype came up a few times. J is TRBJ1-1 and V is TRBV7-9; D is unresolved. Trimming stripped 9 bases from V and 5 bases from J, with 10 bases between. Looked up from germline, CDR1 is SEHNR and CDR2 is FQNEAQ (reference sequence). The CDR3 covers 11 residues. The chain's CDR3 is CASREPTEAFF. CDR3 coding DNA: TGTGCCAGTAGGGAGCCTACTGAAGCTTTCTTT.

This clonotype was seen at least ten times. The rearrangement uses TRBV11-2 and TRBJ2-3; 11 bases are shared with TRBD2. In germline, CDR1 is SGHAT, CDR2 FQNNGV. V was pared by 4 bases and J by 2 bases, with 8 bases of the junction left unmatched. This CDR3 contains 17 residues. The CDR3 DNA sequence: TGTGCCAGCAGCTCCCCGACTAGCGGGGCCTTCACAGATACGCAGTATTTT. This gives the protein CASSSPTSGAFTDTQYF.

The V call is TRBV10-3, the J call TRBJ2-5, with D possibly being TRBD1 (6 bases). CDR3 length: 14 residues. Trimming shortened V by 3 bases and J by 7 bases, and 15 bases separated the two germline ends. Germline V gene sequence: CDR1 ENHRY, CDR2 SYGVKD. Written as DNA, the CDR3 is TGTGCCATCAGTGATGGGGGCCAGCTAGGGACCCAGTACTTC. Protein sequence: CAISDGGQLGTQYF.

The CDR3 DNA follows: TGCGCCAGCAGCTGGCTGGAGGGGGCCAACACTGAAGCTTTCTTT. Translated: CASSWLEGANTEAFF. The chain recombines TRBV5-1 with TRBJ1-1; 7 bases fit TRBD1. Germline V CDR1 and CDR2: SGHRS, YFSETQ. V lost 3 bases, J lost 2 bases, and 7 bases stayed unmatched. The CDR3 consists of 15 residues.

This clonotype was observed a handful of times. The V and J genes are TRBV28 and TRBJ2-2; D remains ambiguous. V was trimmed by 1 base and J by 0 bases, leaving 0 bases between them. From germline, CDR1 is MDHEN and CDR2 SYDVKM. The CDR3 length is 13 residues. The CDR3 region is CASSLSNTGELFF. DNA of the CDR3: TGTGCCAGCAGTTTATCGAACACCGGGGAGCTGTTTTTT.

The J gene is TRBJ1-2, the V gene TRBV7-6, with D possibly matching TRBD1 (5 bases). CDR3 length: 14 residues. The germline V and J ends were trimmed by 5 bases and 7 bases, with 17 bases remaining between them. CDR1 and CDR2 from the germline V gene are SGHVS and FNYEAQ. The CDR3 spells CASSLGTAEGGYTF. For the CDR3, the DNA is TGTGCCAGCAGCCTCGGGACTGCCGAGGGTGGCTACACCTTC.

The genes are TRBV2 and TRBJ2-7; D uncertain. V lost 3 bases to trimming and J lost 2 bases, with 5 bases between them. Germline CDR1 is SNHLY and CDR2 is FYNNEI. CDR3 length equals 12 residues. CDR3 loop: CASSDLTYEQYF. The CDR3 bases are TGTGCCAGCAGTGATCTGACCTACGAGCAGTACTTC.

This clonotype was seen ten or more times. This chain joins TRBV2 and TRBJ1-2, with a tentative D call TRBD1 (5 bases). Germline CDR1 SNHLY, CDR2 FYNNEI. The V and J ends lost 8 bases and 2 bases respectively, with 9 bases between them. The CDR3 consists of 12 residues. CDR3 loop: CASRRENYGYTF. In DNA, the CDR3 is TGTGCCAGCCGCAGGGAGAACTATGGCTACACCTTC. The entire variable domain, with the rest obtained from reference TRBV2 and TRBJ1-2, is as follows: EPEVTQTPSHQVTQMGQEVILRCVPISNHLYFYWYRQILGQKVEFLVSFYNNEISEKSEIFDDQFSVERPDGSNFTLKIRSTKLEDSAMYFCASRRENYGYTFGSGTRLTVV.

This clonotype came up a few times. The V and J genes are TRBV19 and TRBJ1-4; D remains ambiguous. The CDR3 length is 14 residues. CDR1 and CDR2 (germline): LNHDA, SQIVND (reference sequence). V lost 5 bases, J lost 7 bases, and 14 bases lay in between. The CDR3 sequence: CASSPLTGGEKLFF. In DNA, the CDR3 is TGTGCCAGTAGTCCCCTGACTGGCGGTGAAAAACTGTTTTTT.

This clonotype appeared a few times. J is TRBJ1-1 and V is TRBV4-1, with TRBD1 as a possible D gene (6 bases). This CDR3 is built from 15 residues. Per the germline V gene, CDR1 is MGHRA and CDR2 is YSYEKL. Trimming left V 4 bases short and J 4 bases short, with 16 bases between. DNA of the CDR3: TGCGCCAGCAGCCTGCCACAGGGATATCTCACTGAAGCTTTCTTT. Residues: CASSLPQGYLTEAFF.

This clonotype appeared a few times. The chain joins TRBV6-8 to TRBJ1-2; 8 bases fit TRBD1. There are 16 residues in the CDR3. Looked up from germline, CDR1 is MNHGY and CDR2 is SAAAGT. With 0 bases clipped from V and 0 bases from J, the junction kept 3 bases outside the gene matches. The chain's CDR3 is CASSYSSTGANYGYTF. DNA for the CDR3: TGTGCCAGCAGTTACTCGTCGACAGGGGCTAACTATGGCTACACCTTC.

This rearrangement joins TRBV6-1 to TRBJ1-1; no reliable D call. The CDR3 has 14 amino acids. Germline lookup yields CDR1 MNHNS and CDR2 SASEGT. V lost 6 bases to trimming and J lost 1 base, with 12 bases between them. This chain's CDR3 is CASSPHPRNTEAFF. The CDR3 region has the DNA TGTGCCAGCAGCCCTCATCCCAGGAACACTGAAGCTTTCTTT.

The chain couples TRBV18 to TRBJ2-1; no firm D call. This CDR3 has 16 amino acids. V lost 2 bases and J 0 bases, leaving 11 bases between the germline ends. Germline CDR1 reads KGHSH; CDR2 reads LQKENI. CDR3 nucleotides: TGTGCCAGCTCACCAGCGGTCGCCGACTCCTACAATGAGCAGTTCTTC. Protein: CASSPAVADSYNEQFF. Looking up the rest from reference TRBV18 and TRBJ2-1 gives the full variable domain: NAGVMQNPRHLVRRRGQEARLRCSPMKGHSHVYWYRQLPEEGLKFMVYLQKENIIDESGMPKERFSAEFPKEGPSILRIQQVVRGDSAAYFCASSPAVADSYNEQFFGPGTRLTVL.

This clonotype was detected only once. The rearrangement links TRBV6-6 to TRBJ2-7; 8 bases map to TRBD2. J lost 7 bases, V lost 0 bases, and 5 bases had no gene match. CDR3 size: 14 residues. Germline loops: CDR1 MNHNY, CDR2 SVGAGI (reference sequence). CDR3 in amino acids: CASSYSGTREEQYF. The CDR3 nucleotides are TGTGCCAGCAGTTACTCGGGGACTAGGGAAGAGCAGTACTTC.

This chain links TRBV27 with TRBJ1-5; a possible D gene is TRBD1 (5 bases). The CDR3 has 16 residues. Between the trimmed V and J ends, which lost 4 bases and 0 bases, there was a span of 13 bases. The germline V gene has CDR1 MNHEY and CDR2 SMNVEV (reference sequence). The CDR3 coding sequence is TGTGCCAGCAGTTCAACGACTGGGGCTAGCAATCAGCCCCAGCATTTT. The encoded protein is CASSSTTGASNQPQHF.